This TCR beta chain was retrieved from a study of CD8+CD57+ T cells in acquired aplastic anemia listed by TCRdb under 2018. Study-wide context: A mean of around 3.3 ug of DNA, ranging from 0.2 to 27.4 ug, was extracted from sorted CD4+ and CD8+ cells. CD8+CD57+ expansion was defined as a frequency above the mean frequency observed in healthy subjects. Study-wide conclusions, independent of this receptor: Roughly 30 CD8+ CDR3 sequences were found to be shared between patients and controls, but these sequences appeared to be highly expressed in patients and within the immunodominant clones of the patients. Between patients and healthy controls, no significant difference in CD8+ Simpson's diversity was found (P=0.060).

Trimming removed 3 bases from V and 7 bases from J, leaving 8 bases between the germline ends. The CDR3 runs 13 amino acids, cysteine and phenylalanine included. Only CDR3 DNA is held: 39 bases, read in frame from base 1. The germline V gene specifies KGHDR as CDR1 and SFDVKD as CDR2. Genomic DNA was used as template for profiling of TCR beta VDJ combinations and CDR3 sequences. TCR repertoire sequencing was run on an Illumina HiSeq 2000. Per the authors' processing: Repertoire assessment relied on Simpson's diversity index, CDR3 size and DJ length profiles, and TRBV/TRBJ rearrangement plots. Whichever DNA sequence was most abundant in the deep sequencing data was defined as the immunodominant clone. CDR3 amino acid sequences were checked for sharing across subjects and were also compared against the VDJdb database and published repertoires. Using fastp trimming at Q25 and MiXCR clonotype assembly, TCRdb reanalyzed the public sequencing data and kept in-frame beta chains. Rows matching on CDR3 protein sequence are summarized as one entry with the most common DNA and genes. TCRdb, rather than the study authors, made the V and J calls. The sample table lists around 250,000 distinct CDR3 sequences, approximately 80% of them with a count of one. The ten largest account for 35% to 50% of the sample.

The patients picked for sequencing were ones in whom flow cytometry had shown an expansion of CD8+CD57+ cells. Every patient had severe acquired aplastic anemia, diagnosed using the International Study of Aplastic Anemia and Agranulocytosis and Camitta criteria. Patients had received no therapy at the time of blood sampling. TCR repertoires of sorted CD4+ and CD8+ blood T cells from severe aplastic anemia patients and healthy subjects were deep-sequenced in the study. In the USA, patient enrollment took place under clinicaltrials.gov protocols 00001620, 01623167, 00001397, 00071045, 00081523 and 00961064. Ficoll-Paque density gradient centrifugation was used to isolate peripheral blood mononuclear cells. Before DNA extraction, CD4+ and CD8+ T cells were sorted by FACS or by magnetic beads. A remark on this clonotype: Its specific antigen is unknown. Base-call qualities are not available, and no considerably larger clone is one nucleotide away.

The chain links TRBV24-1 with TRBJ2-2; the D gene is not confidently resolved. The material sequenced was sorted CD4+, CD8+, or CD8+CD57+ T cells (not recorded which) from PBMCs. The clonotype originates from a human donor with aplastic anemia. The bases read TGTGCCACCAGTGATCAGGTGAACGGGGAGCTGTTTTTT. Protein translation: CATSDQVNGELFF.